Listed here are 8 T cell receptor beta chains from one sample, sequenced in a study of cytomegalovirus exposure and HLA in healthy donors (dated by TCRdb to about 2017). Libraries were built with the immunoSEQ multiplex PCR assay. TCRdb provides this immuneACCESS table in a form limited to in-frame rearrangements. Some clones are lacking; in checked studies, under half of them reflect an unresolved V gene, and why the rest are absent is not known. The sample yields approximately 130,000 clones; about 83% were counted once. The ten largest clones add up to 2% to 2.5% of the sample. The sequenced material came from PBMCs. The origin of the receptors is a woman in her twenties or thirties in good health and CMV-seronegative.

CDR3 sequence: CASSFTGTGGNTIYF. Written as DNA, the CDR3 is TGTGCCAGCAGCTTCACAGGGACGGGAGGAAACACCATATATTTT. The rearrangement uses TRBV7-2 and TRBJ1-3; a possible D gene is TRBD1 (6 bases). Germline lookup yields CDR1 SGHTA and CDR2 FQGNSA. Deletions cut 3 bases from V and 4 bases from J, with 13 bases between. The CDR3 has 15 amino acids.

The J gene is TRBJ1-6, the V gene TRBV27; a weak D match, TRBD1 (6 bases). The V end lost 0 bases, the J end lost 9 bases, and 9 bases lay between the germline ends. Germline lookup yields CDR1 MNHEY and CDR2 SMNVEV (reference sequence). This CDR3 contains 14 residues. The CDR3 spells CASSLSSGVSPLHF. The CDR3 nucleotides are TGTGCCAGCAGTTTATCCTCAGGGGTTTCACCCCTCCACTTT.

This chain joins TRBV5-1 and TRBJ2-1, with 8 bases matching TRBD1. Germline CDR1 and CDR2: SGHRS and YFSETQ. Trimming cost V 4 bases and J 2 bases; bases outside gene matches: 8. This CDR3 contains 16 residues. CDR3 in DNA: TGCGCCAGCAGCCGATGGGACAGGAGCACCTACAATGAGCAGTTCTTC. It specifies CASSRWDRSTYNEQFF.

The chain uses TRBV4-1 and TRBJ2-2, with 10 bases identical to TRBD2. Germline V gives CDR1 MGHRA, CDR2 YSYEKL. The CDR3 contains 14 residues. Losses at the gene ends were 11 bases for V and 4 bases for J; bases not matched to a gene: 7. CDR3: CARLSGGATGELFF. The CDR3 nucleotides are TGCGCCCGCCTAAGCGGGGGGGCCACCGGGGAGCTGTTTTTT.

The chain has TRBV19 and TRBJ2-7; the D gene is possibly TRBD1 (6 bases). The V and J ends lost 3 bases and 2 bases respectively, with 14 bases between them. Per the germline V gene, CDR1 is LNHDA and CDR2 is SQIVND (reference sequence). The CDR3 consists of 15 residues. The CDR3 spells CASSMMWGLTYEQYF. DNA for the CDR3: TGTGCCAGTAGTATGATGTGGGGGCTCACCTACGAGCAGTACTTC.

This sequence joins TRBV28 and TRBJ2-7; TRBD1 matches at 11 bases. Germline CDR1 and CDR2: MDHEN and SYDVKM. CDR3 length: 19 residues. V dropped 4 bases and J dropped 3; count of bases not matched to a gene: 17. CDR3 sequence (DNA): TGTGCCAGCAGTTCCTCGGTCCCAGGCGGGACAGGGGGATACTACGAGCAGTACTTC. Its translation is CASSSSVPGGTGGYYEQYF.

As DNA, the CDR3 is TGTGCCAGCGGGGGAGGAACTGAAAAACTGTTTTTT. Its translation: CASGGGTEKLFF. The V gene is TRBV9, the J gene TRBJ1-4; tentatively, D is TRBD1 (5 bases). The CDR3 sequence is 12 residues long. V shed 7 bases and J shed 7 bases, with 11 bases lying between them. In germline, CDR1 is SGDLS, CDR2 YYNGEE. Supplemented by reference TRBV9 and TRBJ1-4, the full variable domain reads DSGVTQTPKHLITATGQRVTLRCSPRSGDLSVYWYQQSLDQGLQFLIQYYNGEERAKGNILERFSAQQFPDLHSELNLSSLELGDSALYFCASGGGTEKLFFGSGTQLSVL.

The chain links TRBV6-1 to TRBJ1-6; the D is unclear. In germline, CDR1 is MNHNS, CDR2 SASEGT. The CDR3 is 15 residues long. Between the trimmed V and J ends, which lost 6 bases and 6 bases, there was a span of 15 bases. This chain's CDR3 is CASSQPTKANSPLHF. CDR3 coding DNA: TGTGCCAGCAGCCAACCGACTAAGGCTAATTCACCCCTCCACTTT.